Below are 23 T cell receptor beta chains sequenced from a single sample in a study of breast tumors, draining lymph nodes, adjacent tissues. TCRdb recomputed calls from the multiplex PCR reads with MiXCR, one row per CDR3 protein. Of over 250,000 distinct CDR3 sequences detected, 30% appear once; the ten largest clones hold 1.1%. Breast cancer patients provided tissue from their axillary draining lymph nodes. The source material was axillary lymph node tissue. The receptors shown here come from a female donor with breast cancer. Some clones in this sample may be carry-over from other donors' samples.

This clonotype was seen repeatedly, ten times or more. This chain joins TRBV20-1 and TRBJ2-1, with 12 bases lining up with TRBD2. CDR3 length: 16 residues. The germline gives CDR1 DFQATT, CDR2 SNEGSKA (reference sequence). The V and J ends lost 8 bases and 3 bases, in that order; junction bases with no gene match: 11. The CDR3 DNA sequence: TGCAGTCAGACTAGCGGGAGAGGTTTAAGCTACAATGAGCAGTTCTTC. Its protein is CSQTSGRGLSYNEQFF.

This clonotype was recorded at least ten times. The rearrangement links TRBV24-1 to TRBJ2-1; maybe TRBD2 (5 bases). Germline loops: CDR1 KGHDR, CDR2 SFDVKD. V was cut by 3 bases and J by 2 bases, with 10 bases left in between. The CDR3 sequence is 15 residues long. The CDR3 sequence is CATSDERKTYNEQFF. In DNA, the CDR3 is TGTGCCACCAGTGATGAGCGGAAGACCTACAATGAGCAGTTCTTC.

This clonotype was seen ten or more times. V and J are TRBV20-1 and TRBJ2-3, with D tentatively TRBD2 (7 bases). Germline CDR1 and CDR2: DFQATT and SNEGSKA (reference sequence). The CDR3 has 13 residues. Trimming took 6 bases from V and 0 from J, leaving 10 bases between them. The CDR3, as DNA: TGCAGTGCAGGGGGAGGGAGCACAGATACGCAGTATTTT. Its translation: CSAGGGSTDTQYF.

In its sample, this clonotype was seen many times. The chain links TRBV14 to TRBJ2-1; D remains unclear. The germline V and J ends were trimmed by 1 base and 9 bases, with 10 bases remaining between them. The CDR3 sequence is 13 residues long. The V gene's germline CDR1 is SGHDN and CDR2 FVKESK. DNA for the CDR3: TGTGCCAGCAGCCAAGTACGAGCCGGTGAGCAGTTCTTC. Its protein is CASSQVRAGEQFF.

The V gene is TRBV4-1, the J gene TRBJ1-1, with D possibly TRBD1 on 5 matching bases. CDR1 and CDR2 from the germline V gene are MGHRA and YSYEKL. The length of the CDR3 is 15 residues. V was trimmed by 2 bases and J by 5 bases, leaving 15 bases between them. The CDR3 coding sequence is TGCGCCAGCAGCCAACCTACTCAGGGAGTAACTGAAGCTTTCTTT. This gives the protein CASSQPTQGVTEAFF.

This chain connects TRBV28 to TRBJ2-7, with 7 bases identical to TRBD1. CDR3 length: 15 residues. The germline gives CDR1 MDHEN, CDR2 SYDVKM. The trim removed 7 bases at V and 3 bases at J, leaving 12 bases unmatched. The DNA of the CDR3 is TGTGCCAGCAAGGGCGACCGGACAGGCTACTACGAGCAGTACTTC. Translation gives CASKGDRTGYYEQYF.

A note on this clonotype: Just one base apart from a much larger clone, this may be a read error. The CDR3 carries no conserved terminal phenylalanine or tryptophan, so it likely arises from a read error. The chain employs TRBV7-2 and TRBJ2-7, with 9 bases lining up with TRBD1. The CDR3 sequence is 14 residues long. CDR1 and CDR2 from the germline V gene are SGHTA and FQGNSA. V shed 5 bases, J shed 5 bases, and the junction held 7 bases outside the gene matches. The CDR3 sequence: CASSPTGGIDEQYL. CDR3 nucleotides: TGTGCCAGCAGCCCTACAGGGGGCATCGACGAGCAGTACCTC.

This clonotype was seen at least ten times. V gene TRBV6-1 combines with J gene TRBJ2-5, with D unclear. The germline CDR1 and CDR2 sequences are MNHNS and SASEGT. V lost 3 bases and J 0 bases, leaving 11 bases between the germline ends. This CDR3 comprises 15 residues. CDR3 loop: CASSEKNLYQETQYF. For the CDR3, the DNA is TGTGCCAGCAGTGAGAAAAATCTCTACCAAGAGACCCAGTACTTC.

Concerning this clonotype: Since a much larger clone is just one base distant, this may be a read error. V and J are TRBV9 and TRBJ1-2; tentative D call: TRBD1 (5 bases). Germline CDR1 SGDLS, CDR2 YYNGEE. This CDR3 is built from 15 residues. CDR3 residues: CASSVAPGGSGGSTF. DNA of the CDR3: TGTGCCAGCAGCGTAGCCCCCGGGGGTTCGGGTGGCTCCACCTTC. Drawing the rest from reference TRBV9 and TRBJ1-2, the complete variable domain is DSGVTQTPKHLITATGQRVTLRCSPRSGDLSVYWYQQSLDQGLQFLIQYYNGEERAKGNILERFSAQQFPDLHSELNLSSLELGDSALYFCASSVAPGGSGGSTFGSGTRLTVV.

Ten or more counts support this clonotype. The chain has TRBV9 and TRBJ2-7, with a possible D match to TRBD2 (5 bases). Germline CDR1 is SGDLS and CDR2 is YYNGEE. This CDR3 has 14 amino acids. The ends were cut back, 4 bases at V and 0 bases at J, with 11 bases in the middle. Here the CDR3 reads CASSLAESSYEQYF. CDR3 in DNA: TGTGCCAGCAGCCTAGCCGAGAGCTCCTACGAGCAGTACTTC.

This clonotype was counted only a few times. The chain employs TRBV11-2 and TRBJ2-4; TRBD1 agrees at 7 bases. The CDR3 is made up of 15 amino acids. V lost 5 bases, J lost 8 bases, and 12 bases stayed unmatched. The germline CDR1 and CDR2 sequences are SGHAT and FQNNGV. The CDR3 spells CASSIQQGKGDIQYF. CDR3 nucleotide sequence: TGTGCCAGCAGCATCCAACAGGGGAAAGGAGACATTCAGTACTTC.

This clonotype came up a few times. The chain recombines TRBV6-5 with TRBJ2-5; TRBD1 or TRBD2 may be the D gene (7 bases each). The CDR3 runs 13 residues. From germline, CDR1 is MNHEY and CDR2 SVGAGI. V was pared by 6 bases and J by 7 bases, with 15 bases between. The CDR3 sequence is CASRPGGGSTQYF. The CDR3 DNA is TGTGCCAGCAGGCCAGGGGGGGGCTCGACCCAGTACTTC.

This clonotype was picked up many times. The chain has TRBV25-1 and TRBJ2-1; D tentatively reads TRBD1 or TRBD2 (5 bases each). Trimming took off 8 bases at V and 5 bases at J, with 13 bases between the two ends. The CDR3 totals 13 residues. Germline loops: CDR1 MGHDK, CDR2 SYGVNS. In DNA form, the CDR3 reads TGTGCCAGCTCACCGGGACGGAACAATGAGCAGTTCTTC. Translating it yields CASSPGRNNEQFF.

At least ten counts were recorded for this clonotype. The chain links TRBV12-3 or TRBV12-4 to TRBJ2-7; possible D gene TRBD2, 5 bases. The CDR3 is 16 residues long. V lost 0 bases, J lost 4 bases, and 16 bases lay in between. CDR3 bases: TGTGCCAGCAGTTTAGCTGGGGTCGGGCGAGGGTACGAGCAGTACTTC. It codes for CASSLAGVGRGYEQYF.

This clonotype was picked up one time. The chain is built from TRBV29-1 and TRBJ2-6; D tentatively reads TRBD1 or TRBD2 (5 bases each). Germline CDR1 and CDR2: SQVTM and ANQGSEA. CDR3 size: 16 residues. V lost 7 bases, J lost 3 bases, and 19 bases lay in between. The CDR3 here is CSALRGDGYGANVLTF. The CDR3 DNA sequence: TGCAGCGCTTTACGAGGGGACGGCTATGGGGCCAACGTCCTGACTTTC.

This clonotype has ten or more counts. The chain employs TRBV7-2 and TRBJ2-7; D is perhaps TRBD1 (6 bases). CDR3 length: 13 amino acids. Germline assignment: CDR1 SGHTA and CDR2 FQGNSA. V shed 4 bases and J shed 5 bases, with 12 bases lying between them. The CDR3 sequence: CASSSTQGDEQYF. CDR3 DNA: TGTGCCAGCAGCTCAACACAGGGTGACGAGCAGTACTTC.

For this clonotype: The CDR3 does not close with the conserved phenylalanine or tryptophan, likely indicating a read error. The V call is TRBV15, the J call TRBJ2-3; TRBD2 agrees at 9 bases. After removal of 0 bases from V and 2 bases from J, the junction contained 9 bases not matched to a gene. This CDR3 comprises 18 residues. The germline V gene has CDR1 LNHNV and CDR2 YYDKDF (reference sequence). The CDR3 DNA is TGTGCCACCAGCAGAGATAAAGTAGCTAGCGGGAACACAGATACGCAGTATCTT. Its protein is CATSRDKVASGNTDTQYL.

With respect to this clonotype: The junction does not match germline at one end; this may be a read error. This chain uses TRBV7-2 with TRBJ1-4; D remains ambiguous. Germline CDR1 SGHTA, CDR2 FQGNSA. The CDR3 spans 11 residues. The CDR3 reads CASSRRRLMFF. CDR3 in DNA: TGTGCCAGCAGCCGACGCAGGTTGATGTTCTTT.

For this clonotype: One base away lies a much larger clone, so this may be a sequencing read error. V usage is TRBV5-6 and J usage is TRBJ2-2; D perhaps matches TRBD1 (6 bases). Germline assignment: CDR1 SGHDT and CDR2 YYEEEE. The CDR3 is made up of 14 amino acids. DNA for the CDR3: TGTGCCAGCAGCTTGGTGGCTAGGGGGATGGAGCCGTTTTTT. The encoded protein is CASSLVARGMEPFF. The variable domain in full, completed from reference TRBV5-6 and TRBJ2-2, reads DAGVTQSPTHLIKTRGQQVTLRCSPKSGHDTVSWYQQALGQGPQFIFQYYEEEERQRGNFPDRFSGHQFPNYSSELNVNALLLGDSALYLCASSLVARGMEPFFGEGSRLTVL.

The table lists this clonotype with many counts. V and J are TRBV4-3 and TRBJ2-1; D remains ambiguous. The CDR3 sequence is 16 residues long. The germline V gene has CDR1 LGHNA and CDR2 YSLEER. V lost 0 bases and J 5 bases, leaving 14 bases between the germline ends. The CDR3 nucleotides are TGCGCCAGCAGCCAAGATTTCGCCGGACGGAACAATGAGCAGTTCTTC. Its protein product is CASSQDFAGRNNEQFF.

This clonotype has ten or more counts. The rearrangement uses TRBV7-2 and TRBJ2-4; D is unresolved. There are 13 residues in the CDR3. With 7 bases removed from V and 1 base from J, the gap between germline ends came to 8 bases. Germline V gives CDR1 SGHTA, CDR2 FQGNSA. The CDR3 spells CASKEGAKNIQYF. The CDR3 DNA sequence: TGTGCCAGCAAGGAAGGGGCCAAAAACATTCAGTACTTC. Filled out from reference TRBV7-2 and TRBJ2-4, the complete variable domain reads GAGVSQSPSNKVTEKGKDVELRCDPISGHTALYWYRQSLGQGLEFLIYFQGNSAPDKSGLPSDRFSAERTGGSVSTLTIQRTQQEDSAVYLCASKEGAKNIQYFGAGTRLSVL.

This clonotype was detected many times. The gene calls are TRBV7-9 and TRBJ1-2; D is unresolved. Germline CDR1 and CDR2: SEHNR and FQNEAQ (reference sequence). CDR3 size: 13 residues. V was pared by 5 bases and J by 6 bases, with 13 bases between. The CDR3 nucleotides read TGTGCCAGCAGCACCACCCTCGTCGATGGCTACACCTTC. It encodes CASSTTLVDGYTF. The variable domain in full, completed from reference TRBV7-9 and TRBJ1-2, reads DTGVSQNPRHKITKRGQNVTFRCDPISEHNRLYWYRQTLGQGPEFLTYFQNEAQLEKSRLLSDRFSAERPKGSFSTLEIQRTEQGDSAMYLCASSTTLVDGYTFGSGTRLTVV.

The CDR3 sequence: CASSDKPTNEKLFF. The DNA for the CDR3 is TGTGCCAGCAGCGACAAACCAACTAATGAAAAACTGTTTTTT. This chain connects TRBV6-6 to TRBJ1-4; the D is unclear. Trimming cost V 6 bases and J 0 bases, with 8 bases left between them. Germline V lookup: CDR1 MNHNY, CDR2 SVGAGI (reference sequence). The CDR3 length is 14 residues.